This TCR beta chain came from a study of blood T cell repertoires in COVID-19. Across the whole study: Donors in the United States, Italy and Spain gave samples during acute or convalescent COVID-19. PBMCs, B-cell-depleted T cells, or T cells provided the cDNA or gDNA that made up the material.

Under the authors' procedure: Using reference gene primer amplification, nucleated cell counts were estimated. The assay was immunoSEQ multiplex PCR, and TCRdb's table has in-frame clones only and misses some. The DNA gave D and trimming, while V, J and clone size come from that table. The sample holds over 600,000 clones; about 87% are singletons and the top ten take under 0.3%. This CDR3 comprises 15 residues. From germline, CDR1 is SGHTA and CDR2 FQGNSA. Germline trimming cut 4 bases from V and 6 bases from J; bases unmatched to any gene: 8. The chain uses TRBV7-2 and TRBJ1-3; 8 bases line up with TRBD1. Sequencing was done on a sample of peripheral blood. This clonotype originated in a woman younger than 35 with acute or convalescent COVID-19. DNA of the CDR3: TGTGCCAGCAGCTATGGACAGGGAAGTACAAACACCATATATTTT. Translating it yields CASSYGQGSTNTIYF. Full variable domain (missing parts from reference TRBV7-2 and TRBJ1-3): GAGVSQSPSNKVTEKGKDVELRCDPISGHTALYWYRQSLGQGLEFLIYFQGNSAPDKSGLPSDRFSAERTGGSVSTLTIQRTQQEDSAVYLCASSYGQGSTNTIYFGEGSWLTVV.